This T cell receptor (beta chain) was profiled in a study of blood T cell repertoires in COVID-19. In the study overall: Italy, Spain and the United States were the sources of the convalescent and acute COVID-19 samples. PBMCs, B-cell-depleted T cells, or T cells provided the cDNA or gDNA that made up the material.

Patients of the Seattle cohort, enrolled during active infection, were followed longitudinally. The CDR3 runs to 14 residues. Looked up from germline, CDR1 is MDHEN and CDR2 is SYDVKM. Trimming took 4 bases from V and 9 from J, leaving 19 bases between them. Original processing methods: Amplification of reference gene primers provided the estimated nucleated cell counts. Clones were sequenced by immunoSEQ multiplex PCR, and TCRdb holds only the in-frame ones, with some missing. That table supplies the V and J calls and clone size; D and trimming were determined from the DNA. The data hold some 130,000 clones, with around 88% observed a single time.

The V and J genes are TRBV28 and TRBJ2-7, with D possibly matching TRBD2 (7 bases). The clonotype originates from a man in his 60s with COVID-19, enrolled during active disease. Sequenced: peripheral blood. CDR3 residues: CASSSGVLGGLQYF. CDR3 nucleotide sequence: TGTGCCAGCAGTTCAGGGGTCTTGGGAGGGCTGCAGTACTTC.